This passage covers 28 T cell receptor beta chains from one sample sequenced in a study of post-analysis software for immune sequencing data. General study results and limits: Relative to controls, patients had five TRBV segments at higher frequency, with TRBV5-6, TRBV5-1 and TRBV20-1 among these.

Unique molecular identifiers tagged the TCR beta cDNA libraries. TCRdb ran MiXCR on the PCR reads and lists one entry per CDR3 protein. The data hold roughly 600,000 distinct CDR3 sequences, with about 44% observed a single time. Antigens for these TCRs are unknown. The specimen was blood. The receptors were gathered from a girl aged 5-17 years with multiple sclerosis.

The chain is built from TRBV3-1 and TRBJ2-7; the match to TRBD1 covers 10 bases. Looked up from germline, CDR1 is LGHDT and CDR2 is YNNKEL (reference sequence). This CDR3 is built from 16 residues. V lost 1 base, J lost 3 bases, and 6 bases stayed unmatched. The CDR3 nucleotides read TGTGCCAGCAGCCAAGTCGGGACAGGGGACAGCTACGAGCAGTACTTC. Amino acid sequence: CASSQVGTGDSYEQYF.

The V call is TRBV15, the J call TRBJ2-3; D is uncertain. This CDR3 region has 17 residues. Germline loops: CDR1 LNHNV, CDR2 YYDKDF (reference sequence). Trimming removed 0 bases from V and 5 bases from J, with 18 bases in between. The CDR3 DNA reads TGTGCCACCAGCAGAGATATAGGCAGGTGGAGAGGAGATACGCAGTATTTT. It codes for CATSRDIGRWRGDTQYF.

This clonotype turned up a few times. The chain combines TRBV20-1 with TRBJ2-1, with D perhaps assigned TRBD1 or TRBD2 (6 bases each). Per germline, CDR1 DFQATT and CDR2 SNEGSKA (reference sequence). CDR3 size: 14 residues. Trimming removed 6 bases at V and 7 bases at J, with 19 bases between. The DNA for the CDR3 is TGCAGTGCCGAAGGGGGAGGCCGATTGAATGAGCAGTTCTTC. It specifies CSAEGGGRLNEQFF.

This clonotype was recorded a few times. Relative to the germline gene, one junction end is altered; a read error may explain this. The chain couples TRBV20-1 to TRBJ2-1, with a tentative D call TRBD2 (5 bases). Per the germline V gene, CDR1 is DFQATT and CDR2 is SNEGSKA (reference sequence). CDR3 size: 15 residues. Here the CDR3 reads CSAGDYGNSYNEQFF. The CDR3 DNA sequence: TGCAGTGCTGGAGACTATGGCAATTCCTACAATGAGCAGTTCTTC.

The rearrangement links TRBV9 to TRBJ2-7; 7 nucleotides line up with TRBD1. The CDR3 is made up of 12 amino acids. The germline V gene has CDR1 SGDLS and CDR2 YYNGEE. After removal of 7 bases from V and 9 bases from J, the junction contained 10 bases not matched to a gene. CDR3 amino acids: CASSQGGSGQYF. The CDR3 DNA sequence: TGTGCCAGCTCCCAAGGGGGCAGCGGGCAGTACTTC.

V usage is TRBV28 and J usage is TRBJ1-6; D unclear. V gave up 3 bases and J gave up 18 bases, with 15 bases separating them. CDR3 length: 12 residues. CDR1 is MDHEN and CDR2 is SYDVKM in the germline V gene. Written as DNA, the CDR3 is TGTGCCAGCAGTTTCCCCCCGGAATCCCCCCACTTT. This sequence encodes CASSFPPESPHF.

This rearrangement joins TRBV7-9 to TRBJ2-7; no definite D call. CDR3 size: 13 residues. The V end was cut by 7 bases, the J end by 3 bases, with 13 bases between. Germline lookup yields CDR1 SEHNR and CDR2 FQNEAQ (reference sequence). The CDR3 DNA sequence: TGTGCCAGCAAACCCGCTTTAGGCTACGAGCAGTACTTC. It yields the protein CASKPALGYEQYF.

The J gene is TRBJ2-5, the V gene TRBV7-9; tentative D call: TRBD2 (6 bases). The V and J ends lost 1 base and 4 bases respectively, with 13 bases between them. Germline V lookup: CDR1 SEHNR, CDR2 FQNEAQ (reference sequence). This CDR3 comprises 15 residues. This CDR3 is CASSLVGGLRETQYF. The DNA of the CDR3 is TGTGCCAGCAGCTTAGTAGGTGGACTACGAGAGACCCAGTACTTC.

V and J are TRBV12-3 or TRBV12-4 and TRBJ2-7; 11 bases align to TRBD2. With V trimmed by 0 bases and J by 2 bases, 6 bases remained unmatched. This CDR3 has 17 residues. The CDR3 DNA reads as TGTGCCAGCAGTTTAGCGGGACTAGCGGCCTGGACCTACGAGCAGTACTTC. Its translation: CASSLAGLAAWTYEQYF.

J is TRBJ1-1 and V is TRBV20-1; D not certain. Germline V CDR1 and CDR2: DFQATT, SNEGSKA (reference sequence). Trimming took off 7 bases at V and 5 bases at J, with 11 bases between the two ends. There are 11 residues in the CDR3. Here the CDR3 DNA reads TGCAGTGAAGGATCTAAGACTGAAGCTTTCTTT. This translates into CSEGSKTEAFF.

This clonotype was counted only a few times. The V and J genes are TRBV10-3 and TRBJ1-1, with 9 bases matching TRBD1. This CDR3 is built from 15 residues. The V gene end was trimmed by 2 bases and the J gene end by 4 bases; junction bases not matched to a gene: 5. Germline V gene data show CDR1 as ENHRY and CDR2 as SYGVKD. The chain's CDR3 is CAISEGQGLSTEAFF. CDR3 DNA: TGTGCCATCAGTGAGGGACAGGGGCTGAGCACTGAAGCTTTCTTT.

This clonotype has more than one count but fewer than ten. The J gene is TRBJ2-1, the V gene TRBV6-1; 8 bases are a match to TRBD2. Germline V gives CDR1 MNHNS, CDR2 SASEGT. V trimming: 1 base; J trimming: 8 bases; junction bases outside the gene matches: 4. This CDR3 is built from 14 residues. The CDR3 here is CASSEVREGDEQFF. Written as DNA, the CDR3 is TGTGCCAGCAGTGAAGTTCGGGAGGGGGATGAGCAGTTCTTC.

The rearrangement uses TRBV29-1 and TRBJ1-4; no firm D call. Trimming shortened V by 6 bases and J by 7 bases, and 15 bases separated the two germline ends. Germline CDR1 reads SQVTM; CDR2 reads ANQGSEA. The CDR3 totals 13 residues. CDR3 protein: CSVLPAVSEKLFF. The CDR3 DNA sequence: TGCAGCGTCCTACCGGCTGTGAGTGAAAAACTGTTTTTT.

The CDR3 spells CASSYSASSYEQYF. CDR3 in DNA: TGTGCCAGCAGTTACTCGGCCAGCTCCTACGAGCAGTACTTC. This chain joins TRBV6-5 and TRBJ2-7; D gene ambiguous. V lost 0 bases and J 0 bases, leaving 6 bases between the germline ends. The germline V gene has CDR1 MNHEY and CDR2 SVGAGI. CDR3 length: 14 residues.

This clonotype has just a few counts. The V call is TRBV12-3 or TRBV12-4, the J call TRBJ1-4; perhaps TRBD1 as D (6 bases). The CDR3 spans 12 residues. Between the trimmed V and J ends, which lost 6 bases and 14 bases, there was a span of 16 bases. The CDR3 DNA is TGTGCCAGCAGGGGCCTGAGGGGGAATCTGTTTTTT. Encoded protein: CASRGLRGNLFF.

In regard to this clonotype: This likely comes from a read error, as the CDR3 has no conserved phenylalanine or tryptophan at its end. Written as DNA, the CDR3 is TGTGCCATCAGTGGGGGGGACAGGAAAAACTATGGCTACACCTTA. Amino acids: CAISGGDRKNYGYTL. V and J are TRBV10-3 and TRBJ1-2; 8 bases line up with TRBD1. The trim removed 4 bases at V and 2 bases at J, leaving 6 bases unmatched. The CDR3 spans 15 residues. Germline CDR1 is ENHRY and CDR2 is SYGVKD.

The chain couples TRBV7-6 to TRBJ2-5; 14 bases are a match to TRBD2. This CDR3 comprises 17 residues. Germline CDR1 SGHVS, CDR2 FNYEAQ. The V gene end was trimmed by 4 bases and the J gene end by 11 bases; junction bases not matched to a gene: 15. The CDR3 loop reads CASSSLTSGRVYNEQYF. In DNA form, the CDR3 reads TGTGCCAGCAGCTCCCTGACTAGCGGGAGGGTCTACAATGAGCAGTACTTC.

This chain uses TRBV9 with TRBJ2-1; D tentatively reads TRBD1 or TRBD2 (6 bases each). V was trimmed by 6 bases and J by 4 bases, leaving 11 bases between them. The length of the CDR3 is 13 residues. CDR1 is SGDLS and CDR2 is YYNGEE in the germline V gene. The CDR3 nucleotides read TGTGCCAGCACACCGGGGGCTTACAATGAGCAGTTCTTC. Protein: CASTPGAYNEQFF.

CDR3 sequence reads: CSVTRTGGYEQYF. CDR3 DNA: TGCAGCGTTACCCGGACAGGGGGCTACGAGCAGTACTTC. The rearrangement uses TRBV29-1 and TRBJ2-7; 10 bases line up with TRBD1. Germline values: CDR1 SQVTM, CDR2 ANQGSEA. V dropped 5 bases and J dropped 3; count of bases not matched to a gene: 4. This CDR3 spans 13 amino acids.

The chain uses TRBV29-1 and TRBJ2-5; 9 nucleotides align to TRBD2. Germline V CDR1 and CDR2: SQVTM, ANQGSEA. This CDR3 spans 12 amino acids. J was trimmed by 5 bases and V by 4 bases; bases with no gene match: 2. CDR3 amino acids: CSVGREGETQYF. Here the CDR3 DNA reads TGCAGCGTTGGGCGGGAGGGGGAGACCCAGTACTTC. Looking up the rest from reference TRBV29-1 and TRBJ2-5 gives the full variable domain: SAVISQKPSRDICQRGTSLTIQCQVDSQVTMMFWYRQQPGQSLTLIATANQGSEATYESGFVIDKFPISRPNLTFSTLTVSNMSPEDSSIYLCSVGREGETQYFGPGTRLLVL.

This clonotype came up a few times. The V and J genes are TRBV12-3 or TRBV12-4 and TRBJ2-3, with D unresolved. The CDR3 consists of 11 residues. Trimming shortened V by 6 bases and J by 9 bases, and 10 bases separated the two germline ends. CDR3 sequence: CASRGLGTQYF. For the CDR3, the DNA is TGTGCCAGCAGGGGGTTAGGCACGCAGTATTTT.

The gene calls are TRBV5-5 and TRBJ2-5; 9 bases align to TRBD2. CDR3 size: 14 residues. J was trimmed by 11 bases and V by 3 bases; bases with no gene match: 11. Per the germline V gene, CDR1 is SGHKS and CDR2 is YYEKEE (reference sequence). The CDR3 DNA follows: TGTGCCAGCAGCTGGGGGACTAGCTTAGGGGAGCAGTACTTC. This sequence encodes CASSWGTSLGEQYF.

The CDR3 DNA reads as TGCGCCAGCAGCACCCGACCGGGACAGGGTTACGAGCAGTACTTC. This gives the protein CASSTRPGQGYEQYF. V and J are TRBV5-1 and TRBJ2-7, with TRBD1 identical over 9 bases. V trimming: 4 bases; J trimming: 4 bases; junction bases outside the gene matches: 9. Germline lookup yields CDR1 SGHRS and CDR2 YFSETQ. The CDR3 contains 15 residues.

This chain connects TRBV7-6 to TRBJ2-5; 9 nucleotides align to TRBD2. The CDR3 is 18 residues long. CDR1 is SGHVS and CDR2 is FNYEAQ in the germline V gene. V shed 2 bases and J 1 base; nucleotides not matched to a gene: 11. The CDR3 reads CASSLNLGGGGFQETQYF. In DNA, the CDR3 is TGTGCCAGCAGCTTAAATTTGGGCGGGGGGGGATTCCAAGAGACCCAGTACTTC.

This clonotype was seen a single time. This chain joins TRBV24-1 and TRBJ2-1; no reliable D call. The CDR3 is made up of 12 amino acids. CDR1 and CDR2 (germline): KGHDR, SFDVKD. Trimming stripped 6 bases from V and 7 bases from J, with 9 bases between. CDR3: CATSRLENEQFF. In DNA form, the CDR3 reads TGTGCCACCAGTCGGCTGGAGAATGAGCAGTTCTTC.

The rearrangement joins TRBV5-1 to TRBJ1-2, with D possibly TRBD1 on 6 matching bases. CDR1 and CDR2 (germline): SGHRS, YFSETQ. V was clipped by 3 bases and J by 2 bases, with 20 bases between them. The CDR3 sequence is 17 residues long. CDR3 nucleotides: TGCGCCAGCAGCTCGTCAACCGGGACACAAAGCAACTATGGCTACACCTTC. This sequence encodes CASSSSTGTQSNYGYTF.

A few counts support this clonotype. The junction and the germline gene differ at one end; a read error may be behind it. The V call is TRBV6-5, the J call TRBJ2-7; D unresolved. This CDR3 is built from 12 residues. CDR1 is MNHEY and CDR2 is SVGAGI in the germline V gene. For the CDR3, the DNA is TGTGCCAGCAAGGCCCTCTCCCACGAGCAGTACTTC. Its protein product is CASKALSHEQYF.

The chain carries TRBV20-1 and TRBJ2-3, with a tentative D call TRBD2 (5 bases). Germline CDR1 and CDR2: DFQATT and SNEGSKA (reference sequence). This CDR3 spans 16 amino acids. V lost 3 bases to trimming and J lost 6 bases, with 22 bases between them. CDR3 sequence: CSASIGPPGSGDTQYF. In DNA, the CDR3 is TGCAGTGCTAGTATCGGACCACCCGGCTCGGGGGATACGCAGTATTTT.